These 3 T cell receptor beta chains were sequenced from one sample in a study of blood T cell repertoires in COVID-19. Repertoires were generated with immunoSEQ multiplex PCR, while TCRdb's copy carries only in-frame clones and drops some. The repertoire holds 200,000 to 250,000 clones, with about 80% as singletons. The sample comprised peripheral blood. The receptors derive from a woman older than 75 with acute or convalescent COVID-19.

CDR3 coding DNA: TGTGCCAGCAGTTTTGGTCGGCGTCAGGGTTTGACGGCTTTCTTT. It is translated as CASSFGRRQGLTAFF. V and J are TRBV28 and TRBJ1-1; D might be TRBD1 (5 bases). There are 15 residues in the CDR3. CDR1 is MDHEN and CDR2 is SYDVKM in the germline V gene. Trimming took 3 bases from V and 11 from J, leaving 22 bases between them.

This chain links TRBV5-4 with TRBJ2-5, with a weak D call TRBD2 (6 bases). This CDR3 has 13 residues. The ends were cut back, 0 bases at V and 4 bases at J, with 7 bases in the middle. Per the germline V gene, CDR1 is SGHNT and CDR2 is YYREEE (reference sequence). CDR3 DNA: TGTGCCAGCAGCTTGGCGGAGGGAGAGACCCAGTACTTC. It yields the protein CASSLAEGETQYF. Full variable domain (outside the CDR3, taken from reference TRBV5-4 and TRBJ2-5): ETGVTQSPTHLIKTRGQQVTLRCSSQSGHNTVSWYQQALGQGPQFIFQYYREEENGRGNFPPRFSGLQFPNYSSELNVNALELDDSALYLCASSLAEGETQYFGPGTRLLVL.

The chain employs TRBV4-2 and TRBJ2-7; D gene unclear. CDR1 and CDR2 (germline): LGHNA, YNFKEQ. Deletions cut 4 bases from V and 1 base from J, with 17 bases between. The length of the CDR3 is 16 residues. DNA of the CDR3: TGTGCCAGCAGCCTTTCACCAAACAGCAGATCCTACGAGCAGTACTTC. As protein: CASSLSPNSRSYEQYF.